This section outlines one T cell receptor (beta chain) sequence together with its context. This record belongs to a study of blood T cell repertoires in COVID-19. Study details: From the United States, Italy and Spain came samples of acute and convalescent COVID-19. T cells, B-cell-depleted T cells, or PBMCs supplied cDNA or gDNA.

This CDR3 is 17 amino acids long. V was pared by 1 base and J by 7 bases, with 14 bases of the junction left unmatched. From germline, CDR1 is SGHDT and CDR2 YYEEEE. Generated by immunoSEQ multiplex PCR, the TCRdb table keeps only in-frame clones and is missing some. The table shows around 140,000 clones, with 84% occurring only once. Sequenced sample: peripheral blood. This receptor was taken from a man aged 55 to 70 with acute or convalescent COVID-19. The chain has TRBV5-6 and TRBJ2-1; 7 bases fit TRBD2. The CDR3 region is CASSLRSSGYSLNEQFF. In nucleotides, the CDR3 is TGTGCCAGCAGCTTGAGGTCTAGCGGATACTCCTTAAATGAGCAGTTCTTC.